The T cell receptor beta chain described here comes from a study of identical twins. Study-level points and caveats: Invariant populations such as MAIT and iNKT cells could partly muddle zero-insertion analyses.

As to this clonotype: Its target is unknown.

TCRdb re-called the 5' RACE reads with MiXCR, one entry per CDR3 protein. The sample has about 300,000 distinct CDR3 sequences, 9% to 15% seen once. In every case, the donor was a healthy Caucasian. The same sample was also used in a study of yellow fever vaccine responses in identical twins. This second report adds: Twins' vaccine T cell responses reportedly seemed partly convergent and partly personalized.

The TCR originated in a woman aged 18 to 35 in good health. The sample was CD8+ T cells sorted from blood.

The CDR3 spells CATRDRGGQETQYF. CDR3 bases: TGTGCCACCAGGGACAGGGGAGGTCAAGAGACCCAGTACTTC. The chain has TRBV24-1 and TRBJ2-5; TRBD1 matches at 9 bases. CDR1 is KGHDR and CDR2 is SFDVKD in the germline V gene. The CDR3 is made up of 14 amino acids. V shed 7 bases and J 2 bases; nucleotides not matched to a gene: 4.